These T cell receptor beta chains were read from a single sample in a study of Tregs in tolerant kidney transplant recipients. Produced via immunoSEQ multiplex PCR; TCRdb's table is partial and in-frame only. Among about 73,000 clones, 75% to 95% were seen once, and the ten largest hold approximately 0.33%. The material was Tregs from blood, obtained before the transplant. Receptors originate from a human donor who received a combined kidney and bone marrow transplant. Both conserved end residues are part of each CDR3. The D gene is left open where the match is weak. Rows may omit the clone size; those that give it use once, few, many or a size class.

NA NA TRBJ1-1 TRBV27 CASSFFGETEAFF TGTGCCAGCAGTTTTTTCGGAGAGACTGAAGCTTTCTTT
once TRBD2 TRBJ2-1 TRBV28 CASKPAGLAGVLGNEQFF TGTGCCAGCAAACCAGCGGGACTAGCGGGAGTTTTGGGCAATGAGCAGTTCTTC
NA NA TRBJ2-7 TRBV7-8 CASSLEGGSHEQYF TGTGCCAGCAGCTTAGAAGGGGGTTCCCACGAGCAGTACTTC
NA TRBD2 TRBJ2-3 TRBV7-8 CASNLLAGVADTQYF TGTGCCAGCAACTTGCTAGCGGGAGTAGCAGATACGCAGTATTTT
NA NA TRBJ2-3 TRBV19 CASSPRVSTDMQYF TGTGCCAGTAGCCCTAGGGTCAGCACAGATATGCAGTATTTT
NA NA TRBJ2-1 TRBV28 CASSLGGAGSYNEQFF TGTGCCAGCAGTTTAGGGGGGGCGGGATCCTACAATGAGCAGTTCTTC
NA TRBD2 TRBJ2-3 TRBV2 CASSEGASGRADTQYF TGTGCCAGCAGTGAAGGGGCTAGCGGGAGAGCAGATACGCAGTATTTT
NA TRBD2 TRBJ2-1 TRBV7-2 CASSLATSVLSYNEQFF TGTGCCAGCAGCTTAGCGACTAGCGTACTGTCCTACAATGAGCAGTTCTTC
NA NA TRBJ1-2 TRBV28 CASTTSGAIGYTF TGTGCCAGCACCACGTCGGGGGCAATTGGCTACACCTTC
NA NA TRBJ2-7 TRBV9 CASSVASGREHEQYF TGTGCCAGCAGCGTCGCCTCTGGGCGGGAACATGAGCAGTACTTC
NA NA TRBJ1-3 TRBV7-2 CASSSYLGKPNTIYF TGTGCCAGCAGCTCGTACCTGGGAAAGCCAAACACCATATATTTT
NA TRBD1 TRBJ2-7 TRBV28 CASSGDRFGDEQYF TGTGCCAGCAGTGGGGACAGGTTCGGCGACGAGCAGTACTTC
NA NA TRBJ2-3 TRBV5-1 CASSLAGVGDTQYF TGCGCCAGCAGCTTGGCAGGGGTGGGAGATACGCAGTATTTT
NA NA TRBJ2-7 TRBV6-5 CASSLDGLSYEQYF TGTGCCAGCAGCTTAGACGGATTATCCTACGAGCAGTACTTC
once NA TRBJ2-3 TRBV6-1 CASSDPKSDTQYF TGTGCCAGCAGTGACCCTAAATCGGATACGCAGTATTTT
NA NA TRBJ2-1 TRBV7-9 CASSLSYNEQFF TGTGCCAGCAGCTTATCCTACAATGAGCAGTTCTTC
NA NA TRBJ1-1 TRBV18 CASSPNTEAFF TGTGCCAGCTCGCCAAACACTGAAGCTTTCTTT
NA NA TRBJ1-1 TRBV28 CASSSQDRPRTEAFF TGTGCCAGCAGTTCCCAGGACAGACCTAGGACTGAAGCTTTCTTT
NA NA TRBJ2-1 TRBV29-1 CSVENPGINEQFF TGCAGCGTTGAGAATCCGGGGATCAATGAGCAGTTCTTC
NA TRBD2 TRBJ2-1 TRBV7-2 CASSSGRVYNEQFF TGTGCCAGCAGTAGCGGGAGGGTCTACAATGAGCAGTTCTTC
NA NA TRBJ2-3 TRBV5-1 CASSLDRTTDTQYF TGCGCCAGCAGCTTGGACAGAACCACAGATACGCAGTATTTT
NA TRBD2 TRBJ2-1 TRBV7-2 CASSPGTSGGVDEQFF TGTGCCAGCAGCCCAGGGACTAGCGGGGGTGTCGATGAGCAGTTCTTC
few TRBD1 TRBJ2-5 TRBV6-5 CASSYSPGQVGTQYF TGTGCCAGCAGTTACTCGCCGGGACAGGTGGGGACCCAGTACTTC
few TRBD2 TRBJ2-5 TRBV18 CASSPDLAGQETQYF TGTGCCAGCTCACCCGACCTAGCGGGCCAAGAGACCCAGTACTTC
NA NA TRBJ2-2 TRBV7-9 CASSPRNLDTGELFF TGTGCCAGCAGCCCCCGGAATTTGGACACCGGGGAGCTGTTTTTT
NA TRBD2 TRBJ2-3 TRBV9 CASSVTSGNTQYF TGTGCCAGCAGCGTCACTAGCGGGAATACGCAGTATTTT
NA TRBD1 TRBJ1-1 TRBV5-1 CASRRGQGVGTEAFF TGCGCCAGCAGGAGGGGACAGGGGGTCGGGACTGAAGCTTTCTTT
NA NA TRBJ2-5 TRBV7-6 CASSLHEETQYF TGTGCCAGCAGCTTACACGAAGAGACCCAGTACTTC
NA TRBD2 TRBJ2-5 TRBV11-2 CASSLALAGGQETQYF TGTGCCAGCAGCTTAGCCCTAGCGGGGGGCCAAGAGACCCAGTACTTC
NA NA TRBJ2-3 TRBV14 CASSQGSAGTDTQYF TGTGCCAGCAGCCAAGGGTCAGCTGGGACAGATACGCAGTATTTT
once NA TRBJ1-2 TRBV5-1 CASSLDINYGYTF TGCGCCAGCAGCTTGGATATTAACTATGGCTACACCTTC